This TCR beta chain stems from a study of blood T cell repertoires in COVID-19. Study context: Sites across the United States, Italy and Spain contributed samples from acute and convalescent COVID-19. Nucleic acid was either cDNA or gDNA, and it came from T cells, B-cell-depleted T cells, or PBMCs.

To note about this clone: The same CDR3 is also encoded by other DNA sequences in this sample.

Under the authors' procedure: Amplifying reference gene primers gave estimates of nucleated cell counts. The repertoire was sequenced with immunoSEQ multiplex PCR; TCRdb's copy has only in-frame clones and lacks some. V, J and clone size were drawn from that table, and D and trimming were deduced from the DNA. The sample comprises 150,000 or so clones, roughly 90% of which are singletons, and about 3.9% rests with the top ten. The germline V gene has CDR1 SGHTA and CDR2 FQGNSA. J lost 5 bases, V lost 5 bases, and 4 bases had no gene match. The CDR3 has 14 amino acids. Sequenced: peripheral blood. The sequence derives from a woman in her sixties or seventies with acute or convalescent COVID-19. The rearrangement uses TRBV7-2 and TRBJ1-4; 8 bases agree with TRBD1. CDR3 in DNA: TGTGCCAGCAGCCGCGACAGGGGCAATGAAAAACTGTTTTTT. It yields the protein CASSRDRGNEKLFF.